The text below deals with one TCR beta chain. The data were taken from a study of T cell responses to AZD1222 COVID-19 vaccine. Here immunoSEQ multiplex PCR was the method, and the copy in TCRdb shows in-frame clones only, minus some. The data contain approximately 270,000 clones, 90% to 95% of them singletons. The origin of this receptor is an adult who received the AZD1222 COVID-19 vaccine. Here the sequenced sample was peripheral blood, taken 28 days after the second AZD1222 dose.

The CDR3 nucleotides read TGTGCCAGCAGCTTATGGTCGGGACACACAGATACGCAGTATTTT. Its protein product is CASSLWSGHTDTQYF. V is TRBV7-8 and J is TRBJ2-3; tentative D call: TRBD1 (6 bases). The V and J ends lost 2 bases and 2 bases respectively, with 11 bases between them. Germline CDR1 is SGHVS and CDR2 is FQNEAQ. CDR3 length: 15 amino acids. Variable domain in full (rest from reference TRBV7-8 and TRBJ2-3): GAGVSQSPRYKVAKRGQDVALRCDPISGHVSLFWYQQALGQGPEFLTYFQNEAQLDKSGLPSDRFFAERPEGSVSTLKIQRTQQEDSAVYLCASSLWSGHTDTQYFGPGTRLTVL.